Presented here are 29 T cell receptor beta chains from one specimen sequenced in a study of identical twins. TCRdb reprocessed the 5' RACE reads via MiXCR and lists one record per CDR3 protein. Among 280,000 or so distinct CDR3 sequences listed, 8% to 9% were seen once. These data also featured in a second study, about yellow fever vaccine responses in identical twins.

Specimen: memory (CD45RO+) T cells sorted from blood. The receptors shown here come from a woman younger than 30 in good health.

This clonotype was picked up a small number of times. The chain's CDR3 is CASSYSSLAGGLSYNEQFF. DNA for the CDR3: TGTGCCAGCAGTTACAGCAGTCTAGCGGGGGGTCTCTCCTACAATGAGCAGTTCTTC. The rearrangement links TRBV6-2 or TRBV6-3 to TRBJ2-1, with 11 bases identical to TRBD2. This CDR3 has 19 residues. V lost 2 bases and J lost 0; bases outside the gene matches: 9. Per germline, CDR1 MNHEY and CDR2 SVGEGT.

This clonotype was observed at least ten times. This chain links TRBV3-1 with TRBJ2-2; D not resolved. The CDR3 loop spans 17 amino acids. V dropped 0 bases and J dropped 1 base, with 12 bases sitting between them. Per the germline V gene, CDR1 is LGHDT and CDR2 is YNNKEL (reference sequence). For the CDR3, the DNA is TGTGCCAGCAGCCAAGAGGCCATCAACATGAACACCGGGGAGCTGTTTTTT. It encodes CASSQEAINMNTGELFF.

This chain joins TRBV5-1 and TRBJ1-1; D remains unclear. Trimming removed 0 bases at V and 2 bases at J, with 14 bases between. The germline gives CDR1 SGHRS, CDR2 YFSETQ. The CDR3 covers 16 residues. CDR3 nucleotide sequence: TGCGCCAGCAGCTTGGGGGGTCCCACTTATAACACTGAAGCTTTCTTT. Translation gives CASSLGGPTYNTEAFF.

This clonotype has more than one count but fewer than ten. The gene calls are TRBV28 and TRBJ1-2; 10 bases agree with TRBD1. Germline V lookup: CDR1 MDHEN, CDR2 SYDVKM. CDR3 length: 16 amino acids. The ends lost 3 bases at V and 4 bases at J; junction bases unmatched: 8. CDR3: CASSFPGQGMGYGYTF. Written as DNA, the CDR3 is TGTGCCAGCAGTTTTCCGGGACAGGGGATGGGCTATGGCTACACCTTC.

This clonotype came up many times. This rearrangement joins TRBV4-1 to TRBJ2-1; a weak D match, TRBD2 (6 bases). Germline CDR1 MGHRA, CDR2 YSYEKL. V was cut by 2 bases and J by 3 bases, with 20 bases left in between. The CDR3 totals 18 residues. The CDR3 DNA follows: TGCGCCAGCAGCCAATGGCCCGACCCGGAGGGTATCTACAATGAGCAGTTCTTC. This translates into CASSQWPDPEGIYNEQFF.

The chain recombines TRBV11-2 with TRBJ2-3, with D perhaps matching TRBD1 or TRBD2 (6 bases each). The V end lost 8 bases, the J end lost 6 bases, and 21 bases lay between the germline ends. Germline CDR1 and CDR2: SGHAT and FQNNGV. The CDR3 runs to 15 residues. CDR3 sequence: CASLYRGEPRDTQYF. The CDR3 bases are TGTGCCAGCCTCTATAGGGGGGAGCCGAGGGATACGCAGTATTTT.

This clonotype was recorded a few times. The chain combines TRBV3-1 with TRBJ2-4, with D possibly called TRBD1 or TRBD2 (5 bases each). There are 14 residues in the CDR3. The V end lost 0 bases, the J end lost 5 bases, and 8 bases lay between the germline ends. The germline V gene has CDR1 LGHDT and CDR2 YNNKEL (reference sequence). CDR3 sequence reads: CASSQETGQNIQYF. For the CDR3, the DNA is TGTGCCAGCAGCCAAGAGACGGGACAAAACATTCAGTACTTC.

The sample holds a few counts of this clonotype. The chain recombines TRBV20-1 with TRBJ2-7; D may be TRBD2 (5 bases). Trimming pared 1 base from V and 5 bases from J, leaving 12 bases between. The CDR3 runs to 13 residues. The V gene's germline CDR1 is DFQATT and CDR2 SNEGSKA (reference sequence). CDR3 region: CSARVPSGNEQYV. Written as DNA, the CDR3 is TGCAGTGCTAGAGTTCCTTCCGGGAACGAGCAGTACGTC.

The V and J genes are TRBV5-4 and TRBJ2-7; D possibly matches TRBD1 or TRBD2 (6 bases each). This CDR3 has 15 amino acids. Between the trimmed V and J ends, which lost 3 bases and 2 bases, there was a span of 15 bases. Germline V gene data show CDR1 as SGHNT and CDR2 as YYREEE (reference sequence). This chain's CDR3 is CASSSFGGETYEQYF. The CDR3 nucleotides read TGTGCCAGCAGCTCCTTCGGGGGCGAAACCTACGAGCAGTACTTC.

The chain combines TRBV20-1 with TRBJ1-1, with D maybe TRBD1 (6 bases). CDR3 size: 11 residues. Germline values: CDR1 DFQATT, CDR2 SNEGSKA (reference sequence). CDR3 in amino acids: CKQAQGTEAFF. CDR3 DNA: TGCAAACAAGCCCAGGGGACTGAAGCTTTCTTT.

The V and J genes are TRBV12-3 or TRBV12-4 and TRBJ2-7, with TRBD1 matching 8 bases. The CDR3 sequence is 15 residues long. V lost 1 base to trimming and J lost 1 base; unmatched junction nucleotides: 3. The CDR3 DNA follows: TGTGCCAGCAGTTTAGGATGGACAGGGTCCTACGAGCAGTACTTC. Amino acid sequence: CASSLGWTGSYEQYF.

A few counts support this clonotype. This rearrangement joins TRBV5-1 to TRBJ1-1, with D tentatively TRBD1 (5 bases). The germline V and J ends were trimmed by 1 base and 1 base, with 11 bases remaining between them. In germline, CDR1 is SGHRS, CDR2 YFSETQ. The CDR3 is 15 amino acids. CDR3 in amino acids: CASSLNWGGNTEAFF. The CDR3 nucleotides are TGCGCCAGCAGCTTGAATTGGGGGGGGAACACTGAAGCTTTCTTT.

This chain links TRBV20-1 with TRBJ2-1, with D maybe TRBD1 (5 bases). Trimming left V 7 bases short and J 8 bases short, with 12 bases between. The length of the CDR3 is 11 residues. Germline lookup yields CDR1 DFQATT and CDR2 SNEGSKA (reference sequence). CDR3 amino acids: CSGSDSYEQFF. In DNA, the CDR3 is TGCAGTGGAAGCGACAGTTATGAGCAGTTCTTC.

This clonotype was detected a few times. This rearrangement joins TRBV20-1 to TRBJ2-7, with TRBD2 matching 9 bases. Trimming took 0 bases from V and 4 from J; bases not matched to a gene: 13. The length of the CDR3 is 17 residues. Germline CDR1 reads DFQATT; CDR2 reads SNEGSKA (reference sequence). Written as DNA, the CDR3 is TGCAGTGCTAGAGATCCGAAGGTAGCGGGAGTAGGGTACGAGCAGTACTTC. The encoded protein is CSARDPKVAGVGYEQYF.

J is TRBJ1-2 and V is TRBV28; 8 bases are shared with TRBD1. Unmatched junction bases numbered 16, after V lost 5 bases and J lost 8 bases. Germline V lookup: CDR1 MDHEN, CDR2 SYDVKM. This CDR3 is 16 amino acids long. This CDR3 reads CASSPHPIGQGRGYTF. CDR3 sequence (DNA): TGTGCCAGCAGTCCCCACCCCATCGGACAGGGTAGGGGCTACACCTTC.

This clonotype was counted many times. J is TRBJ2-3 and V is TRBV10-1; unclear D gene. The germline V and J ends were trimmed by 3 bases and 6 bases, with 7 bases remaining between them. This CDR3 is 12 amino acids long. Germline CDR1 and CDR2: WNHNN and SYGVQD (reference sequence). CDR3 protein: CASSDLPDTQYF. Here the CDR3 DNA reads TGCGCCAGCAGTGATCTTCCGGATACGCAGTATTTT.

The chain recombines TRBV5-8 with TRBJ2-5; no clear D gene. V was shortened by 3 bases and J by 5 bases, with 8 bases between the two germline ends. The CDR3 runs to 12 residues. The germline gives CDR1 SGHTS, CDR2 YDEGEE. The CDR3 sequence is CASSSPPETQYF. In DNA form, the CDR3 reads TGTGCCAGCAGCTCCCCACCGGAGACCCAGTACTTC.

V is TRBV20-1 and J is TRBJ2-1; TRBD2 matches 8 bases. V was pared by 6 bases and J by 9 bases, with 10 bases of the junction left unmatched. Germline V gene data show CDR1 as DFQATT and CDR2 as SNEGSKA (reference sequence). The CDR3 loop spans 13 amino acids. The CDR3 here is CSALDYRGGEQFF. As DNA, the CDR3 is TGCAGTGCCCTCGACTACCGGGGGGGTGAGCAGTTCTTC.

In this sample, this clonotype turned up a few times. This chain joins TRBV2 and TRBJ2-3, with D perhaps TRBD2 (5 bases). CDR3 size: 15 residues. Trimming took off 4 bases at V and 0 bases at J, with 11 bases between the two ends. Germline CDR1 is SNHLY and CDR2 is FYNNEI. The CDR3 sequence: CASSVLASSTDTQYF. The CDR3 bases are TGTGCCAGCAGTGTTTTAGCGTCAAGCACAGATACGCAGTATTTT. Looking up the rest from reference TRBV2 and TRBJ2-3 gives the full variable domain: EPEVTQTPSHQVTQMGQEVILRCVPISNHLYFYWYRQILGQKVEFLVSFYNNEISEKSEIFDDQFSVERPDGSNFTLKIRSTKLEDSAMYFCASSVLASSTDTQYFGPGTRLTVL.

V and J are TRBV12-3 or TRBV12-4 and TRBJ2-1, with 10 bases aligning to TRBD2. Trimming removed 5 bases from V and 2 bases from J; junction bases left unmatched: 6. The CDR3 covers 16 residues. CDR3 residues: CASSPSTSGAYNEQFF. The CDR3, as DNA: TGTGCCAGCAGTCCAAGTACTAGCGGGGCCTACAATGAGCAGTTCTTC.

This clonotype was recorded many times. This chain links TRBV27 with TRBJ1-5, with a possible D match to TRBD1 (6 bases). The germline V gene encodes CDR1 MNHEY and CDR2 SMNVEV (reference sequence). The CDR3 consists of 14 residues. V lost 3 bases, J lost 6 bases, and 12 bases lay in between. The CDR3 reads CASSFEGGIQPQHF. The CDR3 bases are TGTGCCAGCAGTTTCGAGGGGGGGATTCAGCCCCAGCATTTT.

The chain couples TRBV28 to TRBJ2-4, with 10 bases that match TRBD2. Germline V lookup: CDR1 MDHEN, CDR2 SYDVKM. The CDR3 runs 16 residues. The J segment lost 2 bases and the V segment lost 3 bases, leaving 4 bases of the junction unmatched. CDR3 residues: CASSLERGGTKNIQYF. The CDR3 DNA sequence: TGTGCCAGCAGTTTGGAGCGGGGGGGGACCAAAAACATTCAGTACTTC.

This clonotype was detected ten times or more. The chain links TRBV7-8 to TRBJ2-3; 7 bases are shared with TRBD1. V trimming: 5 bases; J trimming: 2 bases; junction bases outside the gene matches: 7. Germline V gives CDR1 SGHVS, CDR2 FQNEAQ. CDR3 size: 15 residues. The CDR3 bases are TGTGCCAGCAGCCCTTACGGACAGGCCACAGATACGCAGTATTTT. Protein product: CASSPYGQATDTQYF.

Many counts were recorded for this clonotype. V usage is TRBV20-1 and J usage is TRBJ2-7; no clear D gene. V dropped 1 base and J dropped 0 bases, with 4 bases sitting between them. The CDR3 covers 12 residues. Germline lookup yields CDR1 DFQATT and CDR2 SNEGSKA (reference sequence). CDR3 loop: CSARAASYEQYV. CDR3 nucleotide sequence: TGCAGTGCTAGAGCAGCCTCCTACGAGCAGTACGTC.

Ten or more counts support this clonotype. The chain joins TRBV20-1 to TRBJ1-1; D is unresolved. This CDR3 region has 11 residues. Per the germline V gene, CDR1 is DFQATT and CDR2 is SNEGSKA (reference sequence). V dropped 3 bases and J dropped 6 bases, with 8 bases sitting between them. Here the CDR3 reads CSASGSAEAFF. In DNA form, the CDR3 reads TGCAGTGCTAGTGGTAGCGCTGAAGCTTTCTTT.

This clonotype was seen a handful of times. The chain couples TRBV27 to TRBJ2-7; weak D call: TRBD2 (6 bases). In germline, CDR1 is MNHEY, CDR2 SMNVEV (reference sequence). Deletions cut 5 bases from V and 4 bases from J, with 9 bases between. The CDR3 has 12 residues. The CDR3 DNA is TGTGCCAGCAGTGGTGGACTATACGAGCAGTACTTC. Its translation: CASSGGLYEQYF.

The chain combines TRBV28 with TRBJ1-5, with 9 bases that match TRBD1. Germline V gene lookup returns CDR1 MDHEN and CDR2 SYDVKM. Trimming cost V 3 bases and J 6 bases; bases outside gene matches: 3. The CDR3 runs to 14 residues. CDR3 DNA sequence: TGTGCCAGCAGTTTTTGGACAGGGGTTCAGCCCCAGCATTTT. Protein sequence: CASSFWTGVQPQHF.

This clonotype was observed a handful of times. The chain is built from TRBV6-1 and TRBJ2-2; 8 bases are shared with TRBD2. With 8 bases clipped from V and 4 bases from J, the junction kept 3 bases outside the gene matches. Germline CDR1 reads MNHNS; CDR2 reads SASEGT. This CDR3 is built from 13 residues. Here the CDR3 reads CASEGTSTGELFF. CDR3 sequence (DNA): TGTGCCAGCGAAGGGACTAGCACCGGGGAGCTGTTTTTT.

The chain recombines TRBV5-5 with TRBJ1-2; D might be TRBD1 (5 bases). Deletions cut 6 bases from V and 4 bases from J, with 16 bases between. Germline values: CDR1 SGHKS, CDR2 YYEKEE (reference sequence). CDR3 length equals 14 residues. The CDR3 is CASKASGSIYGYTF. The CDR3 coding sequence is TGTGCCAGCAAAGCTTCAGGGTCTATCTATGGCTACACCTTC.